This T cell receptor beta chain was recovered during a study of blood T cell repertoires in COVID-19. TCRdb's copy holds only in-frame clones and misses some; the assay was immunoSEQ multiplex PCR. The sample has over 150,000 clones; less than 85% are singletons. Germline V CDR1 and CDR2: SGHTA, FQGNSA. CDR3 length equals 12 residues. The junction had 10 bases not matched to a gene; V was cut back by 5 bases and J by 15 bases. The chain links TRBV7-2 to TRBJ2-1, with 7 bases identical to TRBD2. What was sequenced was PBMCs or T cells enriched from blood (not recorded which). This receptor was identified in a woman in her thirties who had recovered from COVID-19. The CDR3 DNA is TGTGCCAGCAGCCTCTCTAGCGGAGCCCCGTTCTTC. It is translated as CASSLSSGAPFF.